Following are 25 T cell receptor beta chains from one sample sequenced in a study of shared clonotypes between healthy human individuals. Using immunoSEQ multiplex PCR, the repertoire was profiled, and TCRdb retains in-frame clones only, with some absent. The profile shows around 2,000,000 clones, just under 95% of them singletons. Cells designated naive CD8 were CD45RO-negative and were positively selected for CCR7, with terminally differentiated effector memory CD45RA+ cells excluded. The sample consisted of naive CD8+ T cells sorted from blood. These receptors came from a man younger than 30 in good health.

The V and J genes are TRBV6-5 and TRBJ2-1, with 8 bases identical to TRBD1. Losses at the gene ends were 0 bases for V and 8 bases for J; bases not matched to a gene: 9. Germline V CDR1 and CDR2: MNHEY, SVGAGI. The CDR3 totals 16 residues. CDR3 bases: TGTGCCAGCAGTTACTCCCAGGGGGCTAAATTGTATGAGCAGTTCTTC. This codes for CASSYSQGAKLYEQFF.

The rearrangement joins TRBV6-6 to TRBJ2-2; unclear D gene. The CDR3 has 15 amino acids. Germline V gene data show CDR1 as MNHNY and CDR2 as SVGAGI (reference sequence). The V end lost 0 bases, the J end lost 4 bases, and 9 bases lay between the germline ends. The CDR3 is CASSYSSPFTGELFF. Here the CDR3 DNA reads TGTGCCAGCAGTTACTCGTCCCCCTTCACCGGGGAGCTGTTTTTT.

V is TRBV6-5 and J is TRBJ1-2; D gene ambiguous. V lost 7 bases and J lost 6, with 15 bases in between. Germline assignment: CDR1 MNHEY and CDR2 SVGAGI. CDR3 length: 13 amino acids. CDR3 residues: CASTQAIWDGYTF. DNA for the CDR3: TGTGCCAGCACCCAGGCGATTTGGGATGGCTACACCTTC.

The chain links TRBV7-6 to TRBJ2-7; 8 bases fit TRBD1. Germline V gene sequence: CDR1 SGHVS, CDR2 FNYEAQ. The CDR3 extends over 15 amino acids. Trimming took 6 bases from V and 6 from J; bases not matched to a gene: 13. DNA for the CDR3: TGTGCCAGCAGTCCTCGGACAGGGACGATAGGCGAGCAGTACTTC. As protein: CASSPRTGTIGEQYF.

The rearrangement uses TRBV28 and TRBJ1-5; TRBD1 matches at 7 bases. The CDR3 runs 14 residues. Unmatched junction bases numbered 8, after V lost 6 bases and J lost 6 bases. Germline V gene sequence: CDR1 MDHEN, CDR2 SYDVKM. The CDR3 protein is CASRRQGGSQPQHF. In DNA form, the CDR3 reads TGTGCCAGCAGAAGACAGGGTGGGAGTCAGCCCCAGCATTTT.

The chain employs TRBV5-4 and TRBJ2-6; D not resolved. V was trimmed by 0 bases and J by 1 base, leaving 5 bases between them. The CDR3 consists of 15 residues. CDR1 is SGHNT and CDR2 is YYREEE in the germline V gene (reference sequence). CDR3 sequence: CASSLVVSGANVLTF. The CDR3 coding sequence is TGTGCCAGCAGCTTGGTTGTTTCTGGGGCCAACGTCCTGACTTTC.

The DNA of the CDR3 is TGTGCCAGCAGTTACTCGCCAGGGATGAATAATTCACCCCTCCACTTT. Translated, it gives CASSYSPGMNNSPLHF. The J gene is TRBJ1-6, the V gene TRBV6-5; D might be TRBD1 (5 bases). The CDR3 is made up of 16 amino acids. Germline V CDR1 and CDR2: MNHEY, SVGAGI. Deletions cut 0 bases from V and 5 bases from J, with 11 bases between.

V usage is TRBV19 and J usage is TRBJ2-7; tentatively, D is TRBD2 (5 bases). The V gene's germline CDR1 is LNHDA and CDR2 SQIVND (reference sequence). The CDR3 contains 13 residues. Trimming took 10 bases from V and 0 from J, leaving 13 bases between them. The CDR3 DNA is TGTGCCACCGCGGGTCGAGACTCCTACGAGCAGTACTTC. Translated: CATAGRDSYEQYF.

This clone was counted only a few times. This chain uses TRBV6-5 with TRBJ2-3, with D hard to call. The CDR3 totals 14 residues. Per the germline V gene, CDR1 is MNHEY and CDR2 is SVGAGI. Trimming cost V 5 bases and J 0 bases, with 9 bases left between them. The CDR3 sequence: CASSPPTSTDTQYF. CDR3 DNA: TGTGCCAGCAGTCCCCCGACTAGCACAGATACGCAGTATTTT.

The rearrangement joins TRBV30 to TRBJ1-1; 7 nucleotides line up with TRBD1. The CDR3 runs to 13 residues. The V segment lost 3 bases and the J segment 5 bases; nucleotides outside the gene matches: 6. The germline V gene has CDR1 GTSNPN and CDR2 SVGIG (reference sequence). The CDR3 protein is CAWSTGVLTEAFF. CDR3 DNA: TGTGCCTGGAGCACAGGGGTTCTGACTGAAGCTTTCTTT.

The chain recombines TRBV5-1 with TRBJ2-5, with no clear D. The V gene lost 0 bases and the J gene lost 4 bases, with 22 bases spanning the gap. The CDR3 extends over 18 amino acids. Germline CDR1 SGHRS, CDR2 YFSETQ. The CDR3 protein is CASSLEGSGVGPTETQYF. CDR3 DNA sequence: TGCGCCAGCAGCTTGGAGGGAAGTGGGGTGGGTCCCACAGAGACCCAGTACTTC.

This rearrangement joins TRBV27 to TRBJ2-5, with TRBD2 matching 13 bases. The J segment lost 5 bases and the V segment lost 2 bases, leaving 2 bases of the junction unmatched. The CDR3 sequence is 15 residues long. CDR1 is MNHEY and CDR2 is SMNVEV in the germline V gene (reference sequence). The CDR3 loop reads CASSLGLAGDETQYF. DNA of the CDR3: TGTGCCAGCAGTTTAGGACTAGCGGGAGACGAGACCCAGTACTTC.

V gene TRBV7-3 combines with J gene TRBJ2-7; D possibly corresponds to TRBD1 (7 bases). Trimming pared 5 bases from V and 5 bases from J, leaving 13 bases between. The germline V gene encodes CDR1 SGHTA and CDR2 FQGTGA. The CDR3 has 13 amino acids. CDR3 bases: TGTGCCAGCAGCCGACAGGGACTCGACGAGCAGTACTTC. Protein sequence: CASSRQGLDEQYF.

This clone was detected once. The sample holds other DNA sequences that translate to the same CDR3. In nucleotides, the CDR3 is TGTGCCAGCAGCTTGGTGGCCTACAATGAGCAGTTCTTC. Encoded protein: CASSLVAYNEQFF. The chain has TRBV5-4 and TRBJ2-1; D remains unclear. Per germline, CDR1 SGHNT and CDR2 YYREEE (reference sequence). The CDR3 spans 13 residues. V lost 0 bases and J 2 bases, leaving 3 bases between the germline ends.

The J gene is TRBJ2-3, the V gene TRBV6-1; 8 bases align to TRBD2. V dropped 2 bases and J dropped 7; count of bases not matched to a gene: 8. In germline, CDR1 is MNHNS, CDR2 SASEGT. There are 15 residues in the CDR3. CDR3 nucleotides: TGTGCCAGCAGTGAATGGGTAGCGGGAACACATACGCAGTATTTT. Protein product: CASSEWVAGTHTQYF.

The V call is TRBV5-6, the J call TRBJ2-7, with D tentatively TRBD2 (6 bases). Looked up from germline, CDR1 is SGHDT and CDR2 is YYEEEE. V was shortened by 0 bases and J by 2 bases, with 21 bases between the two germline ends. The CDR3 is 18 amino acids. The CDR3 DNA reads as TGTGCCAGCAGCTTGGGATTGGGTAATCAGCGGACTACCTACGAGCAGTACTTC. Its protein is CASSLGLGNQRTTYEQYF. The complete variable domain, with remaining parts taken from reference TRBV5-6 and TRBJ2-7, reads DAGVTQSPTHLIKTRGQQVTLRCSPKSGHDTVSWYQQALGQGPQFIFQYYEEEERQRGNFPDRFSGHQFPNYSSELNVNALLLGDSALYLCASSLGLGNQRTTYEQYFGPGTRLTVT.

The chain recombines TRBV11-3 with TRBJ2-3; D is unresolved. V lost 5 bases to trimming and J lost 0 bases, with 15 bases between them. The CDR3 is 16 amino acids. Germline CDR1 and CDR2: SGHNT and YENEEA. The CDR3 DNA follows: TGTGCCAGCAGCCCCCGGTCAGGCCTCAGCACAGATACGCAGTATTTT. Amino acids: CASSPRSGLSTDTQYF.

The chain carries TRBV7-9 and TRBJ2-5, with D perhaps matching TRBD2 (6 bases). There are 14 residues in the CDR3. Trimming took 5 bases from V and 4 from J, leaving 14 bases between them. The germline V gene encodes CDR1 SEHNR and CDR2 FQNEAQ (reference sequence). The CDR3 protein is CASSISGSGETQYF. The CDR3 bases are TGTGCCAGCAGCATTAGCGGCTCCGGAGAGACCCAGTACTTC. The full variable domain, its missing parts supplied by reference TRBV7-9 and TRBJ2-5, is DTGVSQNPRHKITKRGQNVTFRCDPISEHNRLYWYRQTLGQGPEFLTYFQNEAQLEKSRLLSDRFSAERPKGSFSTLEIQRTEQGDSAMYLCASSISGSGETQYFGPGTRLLVL.

This clone was counted once. This chain joins TRBV7-8 and TRBJ2-1; TRBD1 or TRBD2 may be the D gene (5 bases each). Germline CDR1 reads SGHVS; CDR2 reads FQNEAQ. CDR3 length equals 16 residues. Trimming took 1 base from V and 8 from J, leaving 18 bases between them. The DNA of the CDR3 is TGTGCCAGCAGCTTAGTGGGCCCGGGACCGCTGGATGAGCAGTTCTTC. Amino acids: CASSLVGPGPLDEQFF.

A remark on this clone: Other nucleotide sequences in the sample specify the same CDR3. The V call is TRBV27, the J call TRBJ1-1, with D unresolved. Trimming pared 0 bases from V and 0 bases from J, leaving 8 bases between. This CDR3 has 15 amino acids. Germline loops: CDR1 MNHEY, CDR2 SMNVEV (reference sequence). CDR3 sequence reads: CASSLSGTLNTEAFF. In nucleotides, the CDR3 is TGTGCCAGCAGTTTATCGGGTACCTTGAACACTGAAGCTTTCTTT.

The CDR3 DNA reads TGCGCCAGCAGCTTTACGGACAGGACCCTGGACAATGAGCAGTTCTTC. It specifies CASSFTDRTLDNEQFF. This chain links TRBV4-3 with TRBJ2-1; 7 nucleotides agree with TRBD1. V gave up 5 bases and J gave up 5 bases; unmatched junction bases: 12. The V gene's germline CDR1 is LGHNA and CDR2 YSLEER. This CDR3 contains 16 residues.

The V gene is TRBV6-5, the J gene TRBJ1-2; the match to TRBD1 covers 7 bases. Losses at the gene ends were 6 bases for V and 8 bases for J; bases not matched to a gene: 6. CDR1 is MNHEY, CDR2 SVGAGI, per germline. The CDR3 has 12 residues. The chain's CDR3 is CASSDRVDGYTF. CDR3 DNA: TGTGCCAGCAGCGACAGGGTCGACGGCTACACCTTC.

V and J are TRBV5-1 and TRBJ1-6, with 7 nucleotides matching TRBD1. This CDR3 contains 17 residues. In germline, CDR1 is SGHRS, CDR2 YFSETQ. The trim removed 2 bases at V and 0 bases at J, leaving 5 bases unmatched. The CDR3 region is CASSFGTASSYNSPLHF. The CDR3, as DNA: TGCGCCAGCAGCTTTGGGACAGCGAGCTCCTATAATTCACCCCTCCACTTT.

The rearrangement uses TRBV9 and TRBJ2-7; a weak D match, TRBD2 (5 bases). The CDR3 spans 14 residues. Trimming removed 0 bases at V and 5 bases at J, with 12 bases between. Germline CDR1 reads SGDLS; CDR2 reads YYNGEE. The CDR3 protein is CASSVDGMGDEQYF. DNA of the CDR3: TGTGCCAGCAGCGTAGACGGGATGGGCGACGAGCAGTACTTC.

This chain uses TRBV4-1 with TRBJ2-5, with 10 bases that match TRBD1. V lost 1 base, J lost 4 bases, and 6 bases stayed unmatched. The CDR3 is 16 amino acids. Germline V CDR1 and CDR2: MGHRA, YSYEKL. CDR3 loop: CASSQALTGGAETQYF. The CDR3 DNA reads TGCGCCAGCAGCCAAGCTTTGACAGGGGGCGCAGAGACCCAGTACTTC.